The clone carrying this T cell receptor (beta chain) appeared a single time. Original processing notes: Cell counts per sample came from amplifying reference gene primers. Profiled with immunoSEQ multiplex PCR; TCRdb holds only in-frame clones, not every one. Clonal size and the V and J genes are those of that table, whereas D and trimming came from the DNA. Here the sample spans 250,000 to 350,000 clones, 86% being singletons. In germline, CDR1 is MDHEN, CDR2 SYDVKM. V trimming: 5 bases; J trimming: 4 bases; junction bases outside the gene matches: 9. This CDR3 contains 16 residues. These data come from a study of blood T cell repertoires in COVID-19. Study-level information: The United States, Italy and Spain supplied acute and convalescent COVID-19 samples. The analysed material was cDNA or gDNA that came from T cells, B-cell-depleted T cells, or PBMCs.

The receptor was isolated from a woman in her 30s with active or convalescent COVID-19. This sequence joins TRBV28 and TRBJ1-5; TRBD1 agrees at 9 bases. Specimen: peripheral blood. The DNA of the CDR3 is TGTGCCAGCAGTACCGGGACAGGGTCATATAATCAGCCCCAGCATTTT. This codes for CASSTGTGSYNQPQHF.